The 25 T cell receptor beta chains listed next were all sequenced from one sample in a study of T cell changes during pregnancy in multiple sclerosis. Generated by immunoSEQ multiplex PCR, the TCRdb table keeps only in-frame clones and is missing some. This sample has about 59,000 clones; 90% occur once, and the top ten carry approximately 5.8%. The sequences come from peripheral blood, collected in the third trimester of pregnancy. Receptor source: a female donor in good health, enrolled as a control in a pregnancy study.

CDR3 nucleotides: TGTGCCAGCAGCGTAGGACAGCCGGGTACTGAAGCTTTCTTT. It yields the protein CASSVGQPGTEAFF. The genes are TRBV9 and TRBJ1-1, with a tentative D call TRBD1 (5 bases). This CDR3 comprises 14 residues. The V gene's germline CDR1 is SGDLS and CDR2 YYNGEE. V shed 0 bases and J shed 5 bases, with 11 bases lying between them.

The V call is TRBV9, the J call TRBJ1-3; a possible D gene is TRBD1 (5 bases). The CDR3 sequence is 14 residues long. CDR1 is SGDLS, CDR2 YYNGEE, per germline. Between the trimmed V and J ends, which lost 7 bases and 0 bases, there was a span of 11 bases. The CDR3 DNA follows: TGTGCCAGCGGGTCAGGGCTCTCTGGAAACACCATATATTTT. This sequence encodes CASGSGLSGNTIYF.

This clone was recorded only once. The chain is built from TRBV7-9 and TRBJ2-2; 7 bases match TRBD2. The J segment lost 4 bases and the V segment lost 5 bases, leaving 10 bases of the junction unmatched. Germline loops: CDR1 SEHNR, CDR2 FQNEAQ (reference sequence). There are 16 residues in the CDR3. The CDR3 sequence is CASSLGRDASTGELFF. The CDR3 nucleotides are TGTGCCAGCAGCCTTGGGAGGGACGCAAGCACCGGGGAGCTGTTTTTT.

The chain combines TRBV6-5 with TRBJ1-4, with D possibly matching TRBD1 (6 bases). The germline V gene encodes CDR1 MNHEY and CDR2 SVGAGI. V was shortened by 5 bases and J by 3 bases, with 13 bases between the two germline ends. The CDR3 loop spans 15 amino acids. DNA for the CDR3: TGTGCCAGCAGTAAGCGACAGGAGCCTAATGAAAAACTGTTTTTT. This codes for CASSKRQEPNEKLFF.

The chain recombines TRBV19 with TRBJ2-4; the D gene is possibly TRBD1 (6 bases). The CDR3 totals 15 residues. Trimming stripped 2 bases from V and 4 bases from J, with 12 bases between. Germline V gene lookup returns CDR1 LNHDA and CDR2 SQIVND (reference sequence). The CDR3 is CASSITGTTKNIQYF. In DNA form, the CDR3 reads TGTGCCAGTAGTATAACAGGGACGACTAAAAACATTCAGTACTTC.

The chain combines TRBV27 with TRBJ2-7; 12 bases map to TRBD2. Germline assignment: CDR1 MNHEY and CDR2 SMNVEV (reference sequence). This CDR3 has 14 amino acids. V shed 6 bases, J shed 5 bases, and the junction held 5 bases outside the gene matches. CDR3 nucleotide sequence: TGTGCCAGCAGACGACTAGCGGGAGCCAACGAGCAGTACTTC. It encodes CASRRLAGANEQYF.

V and J are TRBV5-4 and TRBJ1-2, with TRBD1 identical over 10 bases. This CDR3 has 14 amino acids. V lost 3 bases to trimming and J lost 8 bases; unmatched junction nucleotides: 7. The germline V gene has CDR1 SGHNT and CDR2 YYREEE (reference sequence). The CDR3 DNA follows: TGTGCCAGCAGCTCGCCTGGGACAGGGGTAGGCTACACCTTC. It codes for CASSSPGTGVGYTF. The full variable domain, with the rest looked up from reference TRBV5-4 and TRBJ1-2, is ETGVTQSPTHLIKTRGQQVTLRCSSQSGHNTVSWYQQALGQGPQFIFQYYREEENGRGNFPPRFSGLQFPNYSSELNVNALELDDSALYLCASSSPGTGVGYTFGSGTRLTVV.

J is TRBJ1-1 and V is TRBV27, with TRBD1 identical over 8 bases. Trimming took 3 bases from V and 4 from J; bases not matched to a gene: 4. The CDR3 is 14 amino acids. The germline V gene has CDR1 MNHEY and CDR2 SMNVEV (reference sequence). The CDR3: CASSFQGASTEAFF. The CDR3 coding sequence is TGTGCCAGCAGTTTTCAGGGGGCGTCCACTGAAGCTTTCTTT.

This chain links TRBV5-8 with TRBJ2-3; tentatively, D is TRBD2 (5 bases). The germline V gene has CDR1 SGHTS and CDR2 YDEGEE. Between the trimmed V and J ends, which lost 4 bases and 9 bases, there was a span of 21 bases. The CDR3 length is 15 residues. CDR3 amino acids: CASSPGEHSVQTQYF. Here the CDR3 DNA reads TGTGCCAGCAGCCCCGGGGAACACTCCGTCCAGACGCAGTATTTT.

This clone was found once. V is TRBV9 and J is TRBJ1-2; 7 bases line up with TRBD1. The CDR3 runs to 13 residues. Trimming cost V 7 bases and J 1 base; bases outside gene matches: 4. The germline V gene has CDR1 SGDLS and CDR2 YYNGEE. For the CDR3, the DNA is TGTGCCAGCGCGGACAGGATTAACTATGGCTACACCTTC. Translating gives CASADRINYGYTF.

This chain connects TRBV4-3 to TRBJ1-1, with D perhaps matching TRBD1 (6 bases). The V end lost 4 bases, the J end lost 5 bases, and 20 bases lay between the germline ends. This CDR3 has 16 residues. The germline V gene has CDR1 LGHNA and CDR2 YSLEER. CDR3 nucleotides: TGCGCCAGCAGCCCTACTCACAGGGTGGGTAGGACTGAAGCTTTCTTT. Translated: CASSPTHRVGRTEAFF.

In this sample, this clone turned up a few times. The chain joins TRBV9 to TRBJ2-7; D may be TRBD1 (5 bases). Trimming pared 3 bases from V and 0 bases from J, leaving 13 bases between. The CDR3 runs to 15 residues. Germline V gene sequence: CDR1 SGDLS, CDR2 YYNGEE. The CDR3 loop is CASSAGDSYSYEQYF. Here the CDR3 DNA reads TGTGCCAGCAGCGCTGGTGACAGTTACTCCTACGAGCAGTACTTC.

The chain employs TRBV21-1 and TRBJ1-2. TRBV21-1 is a pseudogene segment. The CDR3 is 16 amino acids. The CDR3 protein is CASSISGGDAAYGYTF. The CDR3 nucleotides are TGTGCCAGCAGCATCTCCGGGGGGGATGCGGCCTATGGCTACACCTTC.

This chain joins TRBV5-1 and TRBJ2-3; 8 bases align to TRBD1. Germline CDR1 SGHRS, CDR2 YFSETQ. Trimming removed 3 bases from V and 4 bases from J; junction bases left unmatched: 13. CDR3 size: 17 residues. The CDR3 DNA sequence: TGCGCCAGCAGCTGGGGTATCGGACAGGGACGCGCAGATACGCAGTATTTT. This gives the protein CASSWGIGQGRADTQYF.

Points on this clone: Distinct nucleotide sequences in the sample also encode this CDR3. The V call is TRBV18, the J call TRBJ1-5; TRBD1 agrees at 7 bases. The CDR3 contains 14 residues. In germline, CDR1 is KGHSH, CDR2 LQKENI. The V and J ends lost 6 bases and 1 base, in that order; junction bases with no gene match: 3. The CDR3 region is CASSPGQSNQPQHF. The CDR3 bases are TGTGCCAGCTCCCCGGGACAGAGCAATCAGCCCCAGCATTTT.

V gene TRBV7-2 combines with J gene TRBJ2-1; TRBD2 matches at 7 bases. V trimming: 6 bases; J trimming: 0 bases; junction bases outside the gene matches: 5. This CDR3 spans 15 amino acids. Germline loops: CDR1 SGHTA, CDR2 FQGNSA. For the CDR3, the DNA is TGTGCCAGCAGGGGCGGGAGAATCTCCTACAATGAGCAGTTCTTC. Protein: CASRGGRISYNEQFF.

The genes are TRBV29-1 and TRBJ2-1; 7 positions match TRBD2. The trim removed 4 bases at V and 6 bases at J, leaving 6 bases unmatched. The germline V gene has CDR1 SQVTM and CDR2 ANQGSEA. There are 13 residues in the CDR3. In DNA, the CDR3 is TGCAGCGTTGGAATAGCGGGTCCCAATGAGCAGTTCTTC. Amino acids: CSVGIAGPNEQFF.

The chain couples TRBV30 to TRBJ2-1; D remains unclear. Trimming cost V 0 bases and J 12 bases, with 9 bases left between them. CDR3 length equals 11 residues. Germline CDR1 reads GTSNPN; CDR2 reads SVGIG (reference sequence). CDR3 amino acids: CAWSVQYGQFF. CDR3 nucleotide sequence: TGTGCCTGGAGTGTACAGTATGGGCAGTTCTTC.

The chain has TRBV19 and TRBJ1-3; 9 nucleotides match TRBD1. J gave up 1 base and V 5 bases, and 6 bases lay outside the gene matches. CDR3 size: 16 residues. CDR1 and CDR2 (germline): LNHDA, SQIVND (reference sequence). DNA for the CDR3: TGTGCCAGTAGTCTTCAAGGGACAGGGTCTGGAAACACCATATATTTT. Protein: CASSLQGTGSGNTIYF. The whole variable domain, remainder taken from reference TRBV19 and TRBJ1-3, is DGGITQSPKYLFRKEGQNVTLSCEQNLNHDAMYWYRQDPGQGLRLIYYSQIVNDFQKGDIAEGYSVSREKKESFPLTVTSAQKNPTAFYLCASSLQGTGSGNTIYFGEGSWLTVV.

The J gene is TRBJ2-5, the V gene TRBV6-1; D unresolved. CDR3 length equals 12 residues. Trimming left V 7 bases short and J 4 bases short, with 10 bases between. Germline assignment: CDR1 MNHNS and CDR2 SASEGT. In DNA, the CDR3 is TGTGCCAGCACCCCTTCCAGAGAGACCCAGTACTTC. Translated: CASTPSRETQYF.

V and J are TRBV7-2 and TRBJ2-7, with TRBD1 as a possible D gene (6 bases). Trimming left V 4 bases short and J 3 bases short, with 16 bases between. Germline V gene data show CDR1 as SGHTA and CDR2 as FQGNSA. The CDR3 extends over 15 amino acids. The CDR3 DNA sequence: TGTGCCAGCAGCTGGTGGCAGGGGAATGACTACGAGCAGTACTTC. Its translation: CASSWWQGNDYEQYF.

V and J are TRBV7-2 and TRBJ2-5; TRBD2 matches 7 bases. The CDR3 loop spans 15 amino acids. With 3 bases clipped from V and 5 bases from J, the junction kept 9 bases outside the gene matches. Looked up from germline, CDR1 is SGHTA and CDR2 is FQGNSA. CDR3 residues: CASSFSAGAGETQYF. The DNA for the CDR3 is TGTGCCAGCAGCTTTTCGGCGGGAGCCGGTGAGACCCAGTACTTC.

The chain recombines TRBV6-1 with TRBJ1-5, with D uncertain. The V gene lost 2 bases and the J gene lost 7 bases, with 3 bases spanning the gap. Germline-derived CDR1 and CDR2 are MNHNS and SASEGT. The CDR3 has 11 amino acids. CDR3 coding DNA: TGTGCCAGCAGTGAACGGCAGCCCCAGCATTTT. Residues: CASSERQPQHF.

The chain combines TRBV28 with TRBJ1-2; perhaps TRBD1 as D (6 bases). Germline assignment: CDR1 MDHEN and CDR2 SYDVKM. CDR3 size: 14 residues. V was clipped by 4 bases and J by 5 bases, with 14 bases between them. CDR3 sequence reads: CASSSTGRSYGYTF. The CDR3 region has the DNA TGTGCCAGCAGTTCGACAGGCCGATCTTATGGCTACACCTTC.

This chain connects TRBV18 to TRBJ2-3; TRBD2 matches 13 bases. The CDR3 consists of 17 residues. Germline-derived CDR1 and CDR2 are KGHSH and LQKENI. V lost 2 bases to trimming and J lost 5 bases; unmatched junction nucleotides: 7. CDR3 sequence (DNA): TGTGCCAGCTCACCATTCGGACTAGCGGGAGTCGGAGATACGCAGTATTTT. Translation: CASSPFGLAGVGDTQYF. The full variable domain, its missing parts supplied by reference TRBV18 and TRBJ2-3, is NAGVMQNPRHLVRRRGQEARLRCSPMKGHSHVYWYRQLPEEGLKFMVYLQKENIIDESGMPKERFSAEFPKEGPSILRIQQVVRGDSAAYFCASSPFGLAGVGDTQYFGPGTRLTVL.